The 20 T cell receptor beta chains below were found in one sample sequenced in a study of T-cell reconstitution after alpha-beta-depleted transplantation in children. The authors prepared the TCRbeta library with unique molecular identifiers. MiXCR was run by TCRdb on the PCR reads, yielding one entry per CDR3 protein. Among about 420,000 distinct CDR3 sequences listed, around 9.9% were seen once. Here the sequenced sample was PBMCs from the stem cell graft donor, taken from the stem cell graft. The receptors come from a human donor who donated a stem cell graft to a child with acute myeloid leukemia.

This clonotype was seen just once. With a much larger clone just one base away, this may be a read error. The J gene is TRBJ2-1, the V gene TRBV5-5; 8 bases match TRBD2. This CDR3 spans 15 amino acids. From germline, CDR1 is SGHKS and CDR2 YYEKEE (reference sequence). CDR3 amino acids: CASSLSAGELNVQFF. As DNA, the CDR3 is TGTGCCAGCAGCTTGTCAGCGGGAGAACTAAATGTGCAGTTCTTC.

This clonotype was picked up a small number of times. This rearrangement joins TRBV20-1 to TRBJ2-3; D possibly uses TRBD1 or TRBD2 (5 bases each). This CDR3 contains 14 residues. V lost 0 bases and J 3 bases, leaving 10 bases between the germline ends. CDR1 is DFQATT, CDR2 SNEGSKA, per germline (reference sequence). In nucleotides, the CDR3 is TGCAGTGCTAGAGATGCAGGGAGAACAGATACGCAGTATTTT. This sequence encodes CSARDAGRTDTQYF.

This clonotype occurred many times. V and J are TRBV20-1 and TRBJ1-5; TRBD1 matches at 7 bases. The CDR3 spans 13 residues. V trimming: 5 bases; J trimming: 4 bases; junction bases outside the gene matches: 5. Germline V lookup: CDR1 DFQATT, CDR2 SNEGSKA (reference sequence). CDR3 region: CSAGDSFNQPQHF. CDR3 coding DNA: TGCAGTGCTGGGGACAGCTTTAATCAGCCCCAGCATTTT.

This clonotype was counted only a few times. This sequence joins TRBV20-1 and TRBJ1-2; D is unclear. V lost 0 bases to trimming and J lost 0 bases, with 11 bases between them. Germline assignment: CDR1 DFQATT and CDR2 SNEGSKA (reference sequence). The CDR3 extends over 15 amino acids. CDR3 in DNA: TGCAGTGCTAGAGATGGGAACAGTGCTAACTATGGCTACACCTTC. Translating gives CSARDGNSANYGYTF.

This clonotype was counted between two and nine times. CDR3 DNA sequence: TGCGCCAGCAGCTTGCGTGACAGTGTCACCGGGGAGCTGTTTTTT. Protein product: CASSLRDSVTGELFF. This sequence joins TRBV5-1 and TRBJ2-2; tentatively, D is TRBD1 (5 bases). V was clipped by 1 base and J by 4 bases, with 11 bases between them. Germline V gene data show CDR1 as SGHRS and CDR2 as YFSETQ. The CDR3 has 15 residues.

J is TRBJ2-5 and V is TRBV5-1; TRBD1 might be the D (5 bases). This CDR3 region has 15 residues. The V end was cut by 2 bases, the J end by 3 bases, with 14 bases between. Per germline, CDR1 SGHRS and CDR2 YFSETQ. Here the CDR3 reads CASSFYMGREETQYF. The DNA of the CDR3 is TGCGCCAGCAGCTTCTACATGGGGCGTGAAGAGACCCAGTACTTC. Variable domain in full (rest from reference TRBV5-1 and TRBJ2-5): KAGVTQTPRYLIKTRGQQVTLSCSPISGHRSVSWYQQTPGQGLQFLFEYFSETQRNKGNFPGRFSGRQFSNSRSEMNVSTLELGDSALYLCASSFYMGREETQYFGPGTRLLVL.

V and J are TRBV5-1 and TRBJ1-6; the match to TRBD1 covers 7 bases. Trimming took 3 bases from V and 7 from J; bases not matched to a gene: 7. This CDR3 has 15 residues. CDR1 is SGHRS, CDR2 YFSETQ, per germline. The chain's CDR3 is CASSWRGPGNSPLHF. In nucleotides, the CDR3 is TGCGCCAGCAGCTGGAGGGGGCCGGGCAATTCACCCCTCCACTTT.

The chain carries TRBV5-1 and TRBJ2-5; perhaps TRBD2 as D (6 bases). The germline V gene encodes CDR1 SGHRS and CDR2 YFSETQ. V gave up 0 bases and J gave up 5 bases, with 11 bases separating them. The CDR3 is 14 residues long. The CDR3 bases are TGCGCCAGCAGCTTGGCTAGCGTTGGGGAGACCCAGTACTTC. Translation gives CASSLASVGETQYF.

This clonotype occurred a few times. The rearrangement uses TRBV2 and TRBJ1-3; D is perhaps TRBD1 (5 bases). The CDR3 totals 17 residues. CDR1 is SNHLY and CDR2 is FYNNEI in the germline V gene. V lost 6 bases and J lost 0, with 18 bases in between. The CDR3 DNA follows: TGTGCCAGCAGAGGTTTAGAGGACATCAGCTCTGGAAACACCATATATTTT. Amino acid sequence: CASRGLEDISSGNTIYF.

The chain joins TRBV6-5 to TRBJ2-7; D might be TRBD1 or TRBD2, each matching 5 bases. Germline V gene sequence: CDR1 MNHEY, CDR2 SVGAGI. V lost 6 bases, J lost 0 bases, and 15 bases lay in between. The length of the CDR3 is 15 residues. Written as DNA, the CDR3 is TGTGCCAGCAGAACCGCCTTGAGGGGCTCCTACGAGCAGTACTTC. Its translation: CASRTALRGSYEQYF.

For the CDR3, the DNA is TGCGCCAGCAGCCAAGATGGCGATTACGAGCAGTACTTC. Translated, it gives CASSQDGDYEQYF. The J gene is TRBJ2-7, the V gene TRBV4-3; D is unclear. The V gene lost 0 bases and the J gene lost 4 bases, with 7 bases spanning the gap. CDR1 is LGHNA and CDR2 is YSLEER in the germline V gene. CDR3 length: 13 amino acids.

The chain is built from TRBV27 and TRBJ2-7; 9 nucleotides match TRBD1. V shed 2 bases and J 6 bases; nucleotides not matched to a gene: 8. This CDR3 contains 15 residues. Germline V gives CDR1 MNHEY, CDR2 SMNVEV (reference sequence). In DNA form, the CDR3 reads TGTGCCAGCAGTTTACAAACAGGGGGCGTAACCGAGCAGTACTTC. Residues: CASSLQTGGVTEQYF.

The chain recombines TRBV11-2 with TRBJ2-7; TRBD2 matches at 9 bases. Unmatched junction bases numbered 13, after V lost 1 base and J lost 3 bases. The CDR3 has 18 amino acids. The germline gives CDR1 SGHAT, CDR2 FQNNGV. Here the CDR3 DNA reads TGTGCCAGCAGCTTAGTTTCGTCTAGCGGGACCCTATTCTACGAGCAGTACTTC. Amino acids: CASSLVSSSGTLFYEQYF.

In its sample, this clonotype was seen a few times. The chain uses TRBV7-3 and TRBJ2-7; no reliable D call. Deletions cut 5 bases from V and 1 base from J, with 12 bases between. The CDR3 runs to 14 residues. Germline assignment: CDR1 SGHTA and CDR2 FQGTGA. The CDR3 loop is CASSHKSGSYEQYV. Written as DNA, the CDR3 is TGTGCCAGCAGCCACAAGTCAGGATCCTACGAGCAGTACGTC.

This CDR3 reads CSVGRTDEKLFF. CDR3 nucleotide sequence: TGCAGCGTAGGGAGAACGGATGAAAAACTGTTTTTT. The chain recombines TRBV20-1 with TRBJ1-4; D not certain. Germline CDR1 reads DFQATT; CDR2 reads SNEGSKA (reference sequence). The CDR3 sequence is 12 residues long.

This chain uses TRBV5-1 with TRBJ2-7; D is unresolved. Between the trimmed V and J ends, which lost 4 bases and 2 bases, there was a span of 13 bases. The germline CDR1 and CDR2 sequences are SGHRS and YFSETQ. The CDR3 totals 14 residues. The CDR3, as DNA: TGCGCCAGCAGCCGCGGCAGAGATACCTACGAGCAGTACTTC. Protein sequence: CASSRGRDTYEQYF.

This clonotype was seen only a few times. The chain joins TRBV7-9 to TRBJ2-7; D may be TRBD1 or TRBD2 (5 bases each). The CDR3 extends over 14 amino acids. V was shortened by 1 base and J by 2 bases, with 9 bases between the two germline ends. Germline-derived CDR1 and CDR2 are SEHNR and FQNEAQ (reference sequence). CDR3 sequence: CASSLGMGPYEQYF. The CDR3, as DNA: TGTGCCAGCAGCTTAGGTATGGGACCCTACGAGCAGTACTTC.

This sequence joins TRBV20-1 and TRBJ1-3, with TRBD1 matching 7 bases. Germline V CDR1 and CDR2: DFQATT, SNEGSKA (reference sequence). The CDR3 loop spans 20 amino acids. After removal of 4 bases from V and 4 bases from J, the junction contained 25 bases not matched to a gene. CDR3 bases: TGCAGTGCTAAAGGAAGTACCGGCCGACAGGGAAAAGGATTAGGAAACACCATATATTTT. This sequence encodes CSAKGSTGRQGKGLGNTIYF.

The chain couples TRBV5-1 to TRBJ2-7, with a possible D match to TRBD1 (5 bases). CDR3 size: 15 residues. Germline V lookup: CDR1 SGHRS, CDR2 YFSETQ. Trimming removed 0 bases from V and 1 base from J, with 11 bases in between. CDR3 nucleotides: TGCGCCAGCAGCTTGGGGGAAACAGGTTCCTACGAGCAGTACTTC. This sequence encodes CASSLGETGSYEQYF.

A few counts support this clonotype. The gene calls are TRBV5-8 and TRBJ2-5, with unresolved D. Trimming cost V 3 bases and J 3 bases, with 9 bases left between them. The CDR3 length is 13 residues. Per the germline V gene, CDR1 is SGHTS and CDR2 is YDEGEE. This chain's CDR3 is CASSYRQEETQYF. For the CDR3, the DNA is TGTGCCAGCAGCTACCGACAAGAAGAGACCCAGTACTTC. Based on the CDR3 plus reference TRBV5-8 and TRBJ2-5, the full variable domain is EAGVTQSPTHLIKTRGQQATLRCSPISGHTSVYWYQQALGLGLQFLLWYDEGEERNRGNFPPRFSGRQFPNYSSELNVNALELEDSALYLCASSYRQEETQYFGPGTRLLVL.